Below are 18 T cell receptor beta chains sequenced from a single sample in a study of shared clonotypes between healthy human individuals. Some clones are missing from TCRdb's copy, which holds only in-frame ones; the method was immunoSEQ multiplex PCR. The table records about 2.4 million clones, roughly 93% of them present only once. Sequencing input: naive CD4+ T cells from PBMCs. Stated subset: CD45RA+ positively selected. These receptors all come from a man younger than 30 in good health. Some clones in this sample may be carry-over from other donors' samples.

V usage is TRBV11-3 and J usage is TRBJ2-5, with D possibly TRBD1 on 5 matching bases. V lost 1 base and J lost 4, with 16 bases in between. CDR1 and CDR2 from the germline V gene are SGHNT and YENEEA. The CDR3 covers 16 residues. The CDR3 is CASSLGFGQGGETQYF. The CDR3 nucleotides are TGTGCCAGCAGCTTAGGTTTCGGCCAGGGCGGAGAGACCCAGTACTTC.

CDR3 nucleotides: TGTGCCAGCAGTTTGGTCGCGTCCTACAATGAGCAGTTCTTC. Translating gives CASSLVASYNEQFF. The chain has TRBV27 and TRBJ2-1; D is unclear. Trimming took off 3 bases at V and 1 base at J, with 7 bases between the two ends. Per the germline V gene, CDR1 is MNHEY and CDR2 is SMNVEV (reference sequence). The CDR3 covers 14 residues.

This chain connects TRBV4-1 to TRBJ2-7, with D possibly being TRBD1 or TRBD2 (6 bases each). Deletions cut 2 bases from V and 2 bases from J, with 13 bases between. Per the germline V gene, CDR1 is MGHRA and CDR2 is YSYEKL. The CDR3 runs 15 residues. In DNA, the CDR3 is TGCGCCAGCAGCCAAAGGGGGGAAAGCCCCTACGAGCAGTACTTC. Encoded protein: CASSQRGESPYEQYF.

The table lists this clone with a few counts. This chain joins TRBV14 and TRBJ1-5, with TRBD1 matching over 9 bases. The CDR3 sequence is 15 residues long. Germline CDR1 reads SGHDN; CDR2 reads FVKESK. The trim removed 5 bases at V and 3 bases at J, leaving 5 bases unmatched. The CDR3 sequence: CASSLGQGYNQPQHF. The CDR3 region has the DNA TGTGCCAGCAGCTTGGGACAGGGTTACAATCAGCCCCAGCATTTT.

The genes are TRBV19 and TRBJ1-1; tentative D call: TRBD1 (5 bases). Germline V gene lookup returns CDR1 LNHDA and CDR2 SQIVND (reference sequence). The CDR3 loop spans 12 amino acids. V lost 3 bases to trimming and J lost 14 bases, with 16 bases between them. This CDR3 reads CASSIRGAQAFF. The CDR3 DNA is TGTGCCAGTAGTATCAGAGGGGCGCAGGCCTTCTTT.

The CDR3 loop is CASSHPGTGGPTEAFF. DNA for the CDR3: TGTGCCAGCAGTCACCCCGGGACAGGGGGCCCCACTGAAGCTTTCTTT. The chain employs TRBV27 and TRBJ1-1; TRBD1 matches at 12 bases. CDR1 and CDR2 (germline): MNHEY, SMNVEV (reference sequence). J was trimmed by 4 bases and V by 5 bases; bases with no gene match: 8. CDR3 length equals 16 residues.

This chain uses TRBV27 with TRBJ1-2; possible D gene TRBD1, 5 bases. Trimming shortened V by 6 bases and J by 4 bases, and 15 bases separated the two germline ends. CDR1 and CDR2 from the germline V gene are MNHEY and SMNVEV (reference sequence). CDR3 length equals 14 residues. The CDR3 spells CASRPLGVAYGYTF. Written as DNA, the CDR3 is TGTGCCAGCAGACCCTTAGGGGTTGCCTATGGCTACACCTTC.

The chain has TRBV28 and TRBJ1-5, with D unclear. The V end lost 3 bases, the J end lost 2 bases, and 14 bases lay between the germline ends. CDR3 length equals 16 residues. CDR1 is MDHEN and CDR2 is SYDVKM in the germline V gene. CDR3 DNA: TGTGCCAGCAGTTTCCATATCATCGGAGGCAATCAGCCCCAGCATTTT. Protein: CASSFHIIGGNQPQHF.

This chain uses TRBV6-6 with TRBJ2-7; D is uncertain. In germline, CDR1 is MNHNY, CDR2 SVGAGI (reference sequence). Trimming removed 5 bases at V and 4 bases at J, with 12 bases between. This CDR3 has 13 amino acids. The CDR3 region is CASSLLWSYEQYF. The CDR3 nucleotides are TGTGCCAGCAGTCTACTATGGTCGTACGAGCAGTACTTC.

This chain uses TRBV10-3 with TRBJ1-2, with 7 bases that match TRBD1. With V trimmed by 6 bases and J by 4 bases, 8 bases remained unmatched. The germline V gene encodes CDR1 ENHRY and CDR2 SYGVKD. The CDR3 has 14 residues. The CDR3 region is CAISGGQSRYGYTF. The CDR3 nucleotides read TGTGCCATCAGCGGGGGACAGAGTCGCTATGGCTACACCTTC.

The genes are TRBV6-1 and TRBJ2-7; 8 nucleotides match TRBD2. Germline V CDR1 and CDR2: MNHNS, SASEGT. Trimming took 2 bases from V and 5 from J; bases not matched to a gene: 8. The CDR3 runs 15 residues. CDR3 nucleotides: TGTGCCAGCAGTGAAAGTACTAGCGGCCTTGACGAGCAGTACTTC. This sequence encodes CASSESTSGLDEQYF.

The CDR3 spells CASSFGGRASYNEQFF. CDR3 nucleotides: TGTGCCAGCAGCTTCGGCGGGAGGGCCTCCTACAATGAGCAGTTCTTC. V and J are TRBV11-3 and TRBJ2-1, with 9 bases fitting TRBD2. Trimming removed 3 bases from V and 0 bases from J; junction bases left unmatched: 3. The germline V gene encodes CDR1 SGHNT and CDR2 YENEEA. CDR3 size: 16 residues.

The chain links TRBV2 to TRBJ2-1; D possibly corresponds to TRBD2 (6 bases). Per the germline V gene, CDR1 is SNHLY and CDR2 is FYNNEI. This CDR3 contains 14 residues. V was trimmed by 6 bases and J by 6 bases, leaving 15 bases between them. CDR3 nucleotides: TGTGCCAGCAGCGCGGAGGGAAGGGGCAATGAGCAGTTCTTC. Translated: CASSAEGRGNEQFF. The entire variable domain, with the rest obtained from reference TRBV2 and TRBJ2-1, is as follows: EPEVTQTPSHQVTQMGQEVILRCVPISNHLYFYWYRQILGQKVEFLVSFYNNEISEKSEIFDDQFSVERPDGSNFTLKIRSTKLEDSAMYFCASSAEGRGNEQFFGPGTRLTVL.

The V and J genes are TRBV6-5 and TRBJ2-6; D is uncertain. The CDR3 totals 15 residues. Per germline, CDR1 MNHEY and CDR2 SVGAGI. V was cut by 6 bases and J by 2 bases, with 11 bases left in between. This CDR3 is CASSTGQAGANVLTF. CDR3 sequence (DNA): TGTGCCAGCAGCACGGGTCAGGCTGGGGCCAACGTCCTGACTTTC.

The chain couples TRBV11-1 to TRBJ2-6; no reliable D call. Per the germline V gene, CDR1 is SGHAT and CDR2 is FQDESV (reference sequence). V lost 1 base and J lost 11, with 12 bases in between. CDR3 length: 14 residues. The CDR3 DNA reads as TGTGCCAGCAGCTTAGGGGGTTTTCGGGACGTCCTGACTTTC. As protein: CASSLGGFRDVLTF.

This clone was seen once. The V call is TRBV7-2, the J call TRBJ1-1; perhaps TRBD1 as D (5 bases). CDR3 length equals 15 residues. Trimming pared 5 bases from V and 3 bases from J, leaving 16 bases between. Germline-derived CDR1 and CDR2 are SGHTA and FQGNSA. This chain's CDR3 is CASSPRTPGHTEAFF. DNA of the CDR3: TGTGCCAGCAGCCCCCGGACACCCGGGCACACTGAAGCTTTCTTT.

The rearrangement uses TRBV5-1 and TRBJ2-7, with 10 bases identical to TRBD2. Unmatched junction bases numbered 10, after V lost 5 bases and J lost 2 bases. Germline V gene lookup returns CDR1 SGHRS and CDR2 YFSETQ. The CDR3 loop spans 16 amino acids. Here the CDR3 DNA reads TGCGCCAGCAGTCCTGGACTAGCGGATAGCACCTACGAGCAGTACTTC. Its protein product is CASSPGLADSTYEQYF.

V usage is TRBV29-1 and J usage is TRBJ1-5, with 9 bases matching TRBD1. After removal of 5 bases from V and 2 bases from J, the junction contained 1 base not matched to a gene. The CDR3 spans 13 residues. Looked up from germline, CDR1 is SQVTM and CDR2 is ANQGSEA. Here the CDR3 DNA reads TGCAGCGTTAGGGACAGGGGCAATCAGCCCCAGCATTTT. Translating gives CSVRDRGNQPQHF.